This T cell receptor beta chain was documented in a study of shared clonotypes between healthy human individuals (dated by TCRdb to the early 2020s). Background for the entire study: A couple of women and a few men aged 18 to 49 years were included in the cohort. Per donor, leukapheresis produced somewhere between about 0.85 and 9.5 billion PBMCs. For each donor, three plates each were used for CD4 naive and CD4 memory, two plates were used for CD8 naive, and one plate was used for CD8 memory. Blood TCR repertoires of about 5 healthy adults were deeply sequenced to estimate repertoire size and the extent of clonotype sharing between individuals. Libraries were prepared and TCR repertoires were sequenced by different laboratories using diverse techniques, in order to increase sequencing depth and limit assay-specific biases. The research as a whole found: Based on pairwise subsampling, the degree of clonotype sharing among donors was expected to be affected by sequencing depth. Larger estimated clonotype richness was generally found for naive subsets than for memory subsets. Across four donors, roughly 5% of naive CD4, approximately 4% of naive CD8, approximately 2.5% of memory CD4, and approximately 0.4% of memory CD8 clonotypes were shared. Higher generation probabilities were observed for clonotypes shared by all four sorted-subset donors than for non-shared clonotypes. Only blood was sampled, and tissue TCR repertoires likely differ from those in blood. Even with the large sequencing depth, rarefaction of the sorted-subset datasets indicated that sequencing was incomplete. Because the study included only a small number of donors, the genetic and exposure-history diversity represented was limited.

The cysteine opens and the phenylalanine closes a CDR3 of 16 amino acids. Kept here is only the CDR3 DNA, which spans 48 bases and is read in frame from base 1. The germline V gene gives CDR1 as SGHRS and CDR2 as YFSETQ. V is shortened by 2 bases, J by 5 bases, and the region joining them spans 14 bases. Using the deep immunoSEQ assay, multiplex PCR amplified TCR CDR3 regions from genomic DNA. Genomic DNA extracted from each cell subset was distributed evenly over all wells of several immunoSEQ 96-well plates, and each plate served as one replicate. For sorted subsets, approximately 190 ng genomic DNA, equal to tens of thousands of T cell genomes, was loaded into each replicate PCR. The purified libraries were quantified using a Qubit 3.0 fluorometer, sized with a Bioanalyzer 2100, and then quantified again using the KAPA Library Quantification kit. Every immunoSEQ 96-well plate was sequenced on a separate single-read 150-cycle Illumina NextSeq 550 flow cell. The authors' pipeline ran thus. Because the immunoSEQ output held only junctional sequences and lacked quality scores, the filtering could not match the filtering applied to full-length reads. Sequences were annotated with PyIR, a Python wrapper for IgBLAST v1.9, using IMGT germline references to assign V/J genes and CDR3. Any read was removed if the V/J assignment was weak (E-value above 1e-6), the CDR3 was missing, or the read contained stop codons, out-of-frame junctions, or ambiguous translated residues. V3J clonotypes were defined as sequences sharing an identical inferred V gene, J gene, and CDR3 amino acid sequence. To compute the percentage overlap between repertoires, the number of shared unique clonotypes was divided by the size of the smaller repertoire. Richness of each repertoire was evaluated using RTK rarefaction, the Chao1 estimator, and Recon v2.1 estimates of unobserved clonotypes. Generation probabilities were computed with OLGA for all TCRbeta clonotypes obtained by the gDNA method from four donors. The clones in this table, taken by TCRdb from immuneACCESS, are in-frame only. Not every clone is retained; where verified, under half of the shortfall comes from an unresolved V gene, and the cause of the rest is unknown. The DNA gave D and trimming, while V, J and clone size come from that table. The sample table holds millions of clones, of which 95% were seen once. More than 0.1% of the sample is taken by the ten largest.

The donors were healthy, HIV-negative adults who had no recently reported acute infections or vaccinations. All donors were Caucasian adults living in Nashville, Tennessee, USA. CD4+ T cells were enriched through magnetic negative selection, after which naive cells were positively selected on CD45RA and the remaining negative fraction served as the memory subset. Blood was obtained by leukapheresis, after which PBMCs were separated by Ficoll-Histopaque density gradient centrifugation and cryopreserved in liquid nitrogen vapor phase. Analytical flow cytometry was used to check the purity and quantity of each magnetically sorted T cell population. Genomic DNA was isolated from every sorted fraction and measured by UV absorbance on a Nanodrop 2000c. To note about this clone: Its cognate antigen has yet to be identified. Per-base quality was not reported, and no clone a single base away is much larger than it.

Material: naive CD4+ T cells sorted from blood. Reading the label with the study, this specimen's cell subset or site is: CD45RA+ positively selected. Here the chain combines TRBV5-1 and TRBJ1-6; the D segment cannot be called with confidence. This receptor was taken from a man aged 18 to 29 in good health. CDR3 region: CASSLRSGRNNSPLHF. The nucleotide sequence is TGCGCCAGCAGCTTACGCTCTGGGAGGAATAATTCACCCCTCCACTTT. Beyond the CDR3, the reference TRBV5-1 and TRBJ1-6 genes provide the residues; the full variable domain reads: KAGVTQTPRYLIKTRGQQVTLSCSPISGHRSVSWYQQTPGQGLQFLFEYFSETQRNKGNFPGRFSGRQFSNSRSEMNVSTLELGDSALYLCASSLRSGRNNSPLHFGNGTRLTVT.